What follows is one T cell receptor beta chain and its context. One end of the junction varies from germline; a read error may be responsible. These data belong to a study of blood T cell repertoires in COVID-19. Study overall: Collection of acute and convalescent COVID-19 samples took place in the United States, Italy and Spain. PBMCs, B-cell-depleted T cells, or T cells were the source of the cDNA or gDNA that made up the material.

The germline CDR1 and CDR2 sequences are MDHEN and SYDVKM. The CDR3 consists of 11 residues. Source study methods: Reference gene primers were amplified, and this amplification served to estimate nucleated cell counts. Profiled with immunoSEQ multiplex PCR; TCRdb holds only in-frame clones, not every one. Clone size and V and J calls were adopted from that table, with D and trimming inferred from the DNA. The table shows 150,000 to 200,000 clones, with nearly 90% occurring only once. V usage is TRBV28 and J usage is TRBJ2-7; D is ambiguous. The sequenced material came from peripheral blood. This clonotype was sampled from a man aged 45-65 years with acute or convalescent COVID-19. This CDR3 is CASSLGETHFF. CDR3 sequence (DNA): TGTGCCAGCAGTTTAGGTGAGACTCACTTCTTC.